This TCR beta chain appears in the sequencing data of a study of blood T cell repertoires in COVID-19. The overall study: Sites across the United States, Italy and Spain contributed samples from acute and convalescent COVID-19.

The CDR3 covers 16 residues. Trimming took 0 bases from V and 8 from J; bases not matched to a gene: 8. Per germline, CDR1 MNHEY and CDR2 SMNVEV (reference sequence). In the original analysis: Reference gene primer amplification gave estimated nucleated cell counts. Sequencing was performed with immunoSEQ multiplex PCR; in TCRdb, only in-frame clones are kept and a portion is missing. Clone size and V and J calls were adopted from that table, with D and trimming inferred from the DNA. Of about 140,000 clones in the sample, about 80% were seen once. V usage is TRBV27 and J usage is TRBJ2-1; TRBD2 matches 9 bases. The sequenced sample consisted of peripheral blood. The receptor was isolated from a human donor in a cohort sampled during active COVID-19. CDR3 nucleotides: TGTGCCAGCAGTTTATCGATACCTAGCGGGGCGTATGAGCAGTTCTTC. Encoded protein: CASSLSIPSGAYEQFF.